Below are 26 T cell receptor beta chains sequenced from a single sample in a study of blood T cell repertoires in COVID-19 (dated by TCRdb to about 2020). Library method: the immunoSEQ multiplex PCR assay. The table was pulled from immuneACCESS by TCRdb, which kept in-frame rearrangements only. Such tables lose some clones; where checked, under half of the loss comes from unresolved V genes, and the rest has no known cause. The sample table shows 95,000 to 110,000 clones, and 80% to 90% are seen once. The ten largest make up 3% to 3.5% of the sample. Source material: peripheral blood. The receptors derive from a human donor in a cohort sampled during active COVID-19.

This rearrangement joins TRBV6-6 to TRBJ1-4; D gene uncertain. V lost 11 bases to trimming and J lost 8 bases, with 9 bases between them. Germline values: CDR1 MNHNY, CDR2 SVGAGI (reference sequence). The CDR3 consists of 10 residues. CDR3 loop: CAGGGEKLFF. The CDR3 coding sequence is TGTGCCGGAGGCGGGGAAAAACTGTTTTTT.

This CDR3 reads CASSYQRGNQAFF. The CDR3 nucleotides read TGTGCCAGCAGCTACCAGAGGGGGAACCAAGCTTTCTTT. The V call is TRBV12-3 or TRBV12-4, the J call TRBJ1-1, with a tentative D call TRBD1 (6 bases). The CDR3 is made up of 13 amino acids. Deletions cut 6 bases from V and 9 bases from J, with 17 bases between.

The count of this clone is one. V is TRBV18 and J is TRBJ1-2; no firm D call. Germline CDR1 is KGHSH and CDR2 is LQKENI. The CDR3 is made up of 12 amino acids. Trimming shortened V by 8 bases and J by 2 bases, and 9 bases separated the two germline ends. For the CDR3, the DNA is TGTGCCAGCACCCGAGGGAACTATGGCTACACCTTC. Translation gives CASTRGNYGYTF.

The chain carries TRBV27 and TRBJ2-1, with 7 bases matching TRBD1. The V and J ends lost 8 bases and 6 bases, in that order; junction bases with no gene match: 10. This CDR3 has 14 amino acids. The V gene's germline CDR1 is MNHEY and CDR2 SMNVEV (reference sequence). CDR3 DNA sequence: TGTGCCAGCGGGTGGACAGGCCTGAGCAATGAGCAGTTCTTC. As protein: CASGWTGLSNEQFF.

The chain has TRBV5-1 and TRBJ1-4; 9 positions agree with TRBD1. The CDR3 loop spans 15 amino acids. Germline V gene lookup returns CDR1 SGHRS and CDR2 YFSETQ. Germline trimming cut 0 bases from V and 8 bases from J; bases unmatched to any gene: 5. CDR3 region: CASSLDGTGNEKLFF. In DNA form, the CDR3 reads TGCGCCAGCAGCTTGGACGGGACAGGGAACGAAAAACTGTTTTTT.

Written as DNA, the CDR3 is TGCGCCAGCAGCCAAAGACTAGCGGGAGCGGGTGTGCAGTTCTTC. Translation: CASSQRLAGAGVQFF. The chain links TRBV4-3 to TRBJ2-1; 12 bases agree with TRBD2. The CDR3 is 15 amino acids. CDR1 is LGHNA and CDR2 is YSLEER in the germline V gene. V dropped 2 bases and J dropped 12; count of bases not matched to a gene: 8.

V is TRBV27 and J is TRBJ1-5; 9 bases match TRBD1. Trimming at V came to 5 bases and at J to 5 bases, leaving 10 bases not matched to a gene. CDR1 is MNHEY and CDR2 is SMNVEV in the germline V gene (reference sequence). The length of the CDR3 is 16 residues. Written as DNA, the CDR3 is TGTGCCAGCAGTGCCCTCGACAGGGGGAATCATCAGCCCCAGCATTTT. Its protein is CASSALDRGNHQPQHF.

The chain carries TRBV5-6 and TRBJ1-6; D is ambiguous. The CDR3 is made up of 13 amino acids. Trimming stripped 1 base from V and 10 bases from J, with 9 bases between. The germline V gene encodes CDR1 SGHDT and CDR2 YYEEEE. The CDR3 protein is CASSLRHFSPLHF. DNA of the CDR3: TGTGCCAGCAGCTTGCGTCACTTCTCACCCCTCCACTTT.

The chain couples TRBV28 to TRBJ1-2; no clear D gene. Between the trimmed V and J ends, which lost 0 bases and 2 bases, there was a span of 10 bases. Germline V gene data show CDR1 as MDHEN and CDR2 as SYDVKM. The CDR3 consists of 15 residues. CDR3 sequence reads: CASSLWGGINYGYTF. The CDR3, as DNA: TGTGCCAGCAGTTTATGGGGAGGGATCAACTATGGCTACACCTTC.

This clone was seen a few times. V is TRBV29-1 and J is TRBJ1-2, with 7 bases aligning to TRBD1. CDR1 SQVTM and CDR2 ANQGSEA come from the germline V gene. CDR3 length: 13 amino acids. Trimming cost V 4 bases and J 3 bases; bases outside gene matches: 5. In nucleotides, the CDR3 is TGCAGCGTTGGGGACAGAAGGGACTATGGCTACACCTTC. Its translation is CSVGDRRDYGYTF.

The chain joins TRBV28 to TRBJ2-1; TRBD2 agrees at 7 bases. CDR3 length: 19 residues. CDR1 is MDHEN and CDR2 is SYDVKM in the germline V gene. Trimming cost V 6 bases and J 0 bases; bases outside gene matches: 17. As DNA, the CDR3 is TGTGCCAGCAGCTCACCTATCCTAGGGCGGGGGAGCTCCTACAATGAGCAGTTCTTC. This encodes CASSSPILGRGSSYNEQFF.

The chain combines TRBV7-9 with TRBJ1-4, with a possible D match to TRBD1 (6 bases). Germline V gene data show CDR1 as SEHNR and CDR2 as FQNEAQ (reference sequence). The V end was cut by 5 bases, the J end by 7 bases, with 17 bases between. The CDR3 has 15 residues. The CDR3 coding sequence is TGTGCCAGCAGCCCCCTCGGGGGGGCGGTTGAAAAACTGTTTTTT. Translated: CASSPLGGAVEKLFF.

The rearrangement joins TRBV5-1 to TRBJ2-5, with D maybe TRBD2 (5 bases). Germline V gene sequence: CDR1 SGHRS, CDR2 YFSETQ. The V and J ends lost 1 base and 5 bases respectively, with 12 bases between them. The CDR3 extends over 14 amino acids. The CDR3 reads CASSLSLRGETQYF. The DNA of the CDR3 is TGCGCCAGCAGCTTGAGTCTCCGCGGGGAGACCCAGTACTTC.

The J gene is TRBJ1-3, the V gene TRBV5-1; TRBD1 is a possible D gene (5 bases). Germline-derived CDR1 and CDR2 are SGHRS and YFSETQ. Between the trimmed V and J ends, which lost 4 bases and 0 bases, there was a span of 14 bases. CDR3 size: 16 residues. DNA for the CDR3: TGCGCCAGCAGCCCGTTCCTAGGGGCCTCTGGAAACACCATATATTTT. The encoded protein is CASSPFLGASGNTIYF. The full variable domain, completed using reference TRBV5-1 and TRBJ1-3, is KAGVTQTPRYLIKTRGQQVTLSCSPISGHRSVSWYQQTPGQGLQFLFEYFSETQRNKGNFPGRFSGRQFSNSRSEMNVSTLELGDSALYLCASSPFLGASGNTIYFGEGSWLTVV.

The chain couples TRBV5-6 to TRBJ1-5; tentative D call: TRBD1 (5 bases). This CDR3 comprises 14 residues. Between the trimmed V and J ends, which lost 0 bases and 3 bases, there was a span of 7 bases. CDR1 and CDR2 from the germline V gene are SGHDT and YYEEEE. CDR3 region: CASSLAGYNQPQHF. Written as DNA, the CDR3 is TGTGCCAGCAGCTTGGCAGGGTACAATCAGCCCCAGCATTTT.

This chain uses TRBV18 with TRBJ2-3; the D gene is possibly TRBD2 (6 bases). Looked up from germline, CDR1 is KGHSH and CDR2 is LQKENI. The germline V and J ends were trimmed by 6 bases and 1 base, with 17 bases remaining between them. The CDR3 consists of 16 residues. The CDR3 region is CASSPELGGGTDTQYF. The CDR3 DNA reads TGTGCCAGCTCTCCAGAGCTGGGGGGAGGCACAGATACGCAGTATTTT.

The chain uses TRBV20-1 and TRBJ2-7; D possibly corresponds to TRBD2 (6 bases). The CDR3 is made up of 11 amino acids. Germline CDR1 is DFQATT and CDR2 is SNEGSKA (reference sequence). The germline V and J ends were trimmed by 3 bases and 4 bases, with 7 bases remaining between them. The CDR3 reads CSARGGYEQYF. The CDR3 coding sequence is TGCAGTGCTAGGGGGGGATACGAGCAGTACTTC.

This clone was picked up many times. CDR3 in amino acids: CASSRGYPTRDRGYEQYF. CDR3 DNA sequence: TGTGCCAGCAGCCGAGGGTACCCTACCCGGGACAGGGGTTACGAGCAGTACTTC. The chain joins TRBV7-8 to TRBJ2-7, with 10 bases fitting TRBD1. Germline assignment: CDR1 SGHVS and CDR2 FQNEAQ. The CDR3 covers 18 residues. Germline trimming cut 5 bases from V and 4 bases from J; bases unmatched to any gene: 17.

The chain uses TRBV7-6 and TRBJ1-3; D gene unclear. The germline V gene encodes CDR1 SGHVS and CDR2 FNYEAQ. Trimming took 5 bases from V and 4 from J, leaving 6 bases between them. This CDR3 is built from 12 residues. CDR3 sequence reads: CASSQVGNTIYF. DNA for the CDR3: TGTGCCAGCAGCCAGGTGGGAAACACCATATATTTT.

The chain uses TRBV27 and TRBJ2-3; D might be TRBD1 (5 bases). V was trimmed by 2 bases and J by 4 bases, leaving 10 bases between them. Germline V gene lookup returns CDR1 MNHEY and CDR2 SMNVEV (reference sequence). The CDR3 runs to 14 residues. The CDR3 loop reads CASSLIRAPDTQYF. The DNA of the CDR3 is TGTGCCAGCAGTTTAATCAGGGCACCAGATACGCAGTATTTT.

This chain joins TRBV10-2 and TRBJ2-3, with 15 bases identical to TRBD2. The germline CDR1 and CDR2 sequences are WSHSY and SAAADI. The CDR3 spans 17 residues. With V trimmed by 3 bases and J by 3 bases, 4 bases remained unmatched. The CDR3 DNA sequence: TGCGCCAGCAGTGAAGGACTAGCGGGAGGGCCAACAGATACGCAGTATTTT. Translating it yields CASSEGLAGGPTDTQYF.

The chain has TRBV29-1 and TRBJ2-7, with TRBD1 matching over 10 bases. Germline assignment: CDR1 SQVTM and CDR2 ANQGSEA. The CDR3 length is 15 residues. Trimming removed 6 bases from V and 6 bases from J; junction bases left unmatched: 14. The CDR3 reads CSVPIPGQGPLEQYF. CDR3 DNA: TGCAGCGTCCCCATCCCGGGACAGGGGCCGCTCGAGCAGTACTTC.

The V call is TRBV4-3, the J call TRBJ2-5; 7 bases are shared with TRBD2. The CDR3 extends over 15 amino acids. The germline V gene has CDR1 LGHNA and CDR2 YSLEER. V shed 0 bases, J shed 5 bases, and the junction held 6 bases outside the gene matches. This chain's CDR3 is CASSQELAGAETQYF. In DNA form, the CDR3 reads TGCGCCAGCAGCCAAGAACTGGCGGGAGCGGAGACCCAGTACTTC.

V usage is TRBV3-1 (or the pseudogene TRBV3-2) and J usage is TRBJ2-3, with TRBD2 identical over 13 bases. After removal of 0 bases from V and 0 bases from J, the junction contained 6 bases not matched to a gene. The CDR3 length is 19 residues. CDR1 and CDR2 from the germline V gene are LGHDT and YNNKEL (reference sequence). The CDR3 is CASSQEGLAGATSTDTQYF. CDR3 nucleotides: TGTGCCAGCAGCCAAGAAGGACTAGCGGGAGCCACTAGCACAGATACGCAGTATTTT.

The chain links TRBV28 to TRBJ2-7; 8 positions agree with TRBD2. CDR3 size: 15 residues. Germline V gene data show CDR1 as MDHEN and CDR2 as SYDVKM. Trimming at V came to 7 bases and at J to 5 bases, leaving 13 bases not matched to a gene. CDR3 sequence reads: CASINTGGVVHEQYF. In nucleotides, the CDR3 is TGTGCCAGCATTAATACGGGAGGGGTAGTTCACGAGCAGTACTTC.

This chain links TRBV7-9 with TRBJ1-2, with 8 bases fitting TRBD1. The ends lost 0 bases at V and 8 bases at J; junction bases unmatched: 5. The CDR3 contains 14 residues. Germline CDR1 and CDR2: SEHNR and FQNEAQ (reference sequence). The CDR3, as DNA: TGTGCCAGCAGCTTAGCGGTGACAGGGGAAGGCTACACCTTC. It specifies CASSLAVTGEGYTF. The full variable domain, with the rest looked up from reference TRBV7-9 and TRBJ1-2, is DTGVSQNPRHKITKRGQNVTFRCDPISEHNRLYWYRQTLGQGPEFLTYFQNEAQLEKSRLLSDRFSAERPKGSFSTLEIQRTEQGDSAMYLCASSLAVTGEGYTFGSGTRLTVV.